This TCR beta chain was identified during a study of T-cell memory formation after mild COVID-19. Study as a whole: Among the donors, TCR clusters were largely specific to each donor.

The TCR alpha and TCR beta cDNA libraries, bearing sample barcodes and UMIs, were generated by 5'RACE using constant-segment primers. In TCRdb, the 5' RACE reads were re-called with MiXCR into one record per CDR3 protein. The sample has some 210,000 distinct CDR3 sequences; approximately 30% are singletons. The CDR3 totals 15 residues. J was trimmed by 0 bases and V by 0 bases; bases with no gene match: 2. Germline V lookup: CDR1 SQVTM, CDR2 ANQGSEA. There are a few counts of this clonotype. Antigen: not known. Study-wide results and limits: Day 15 to 85 contracting clones showed balanced CD4/CD8; later expanders leaned CD4+.

The J gene is TRBJ2-4, the V gene TRBV29-1; 7 positions agree with TRBD2. This clonotype originated in an adult woman who had mild COVID-19 (a few samples of this study predate the infection). Cell type and time point are not known. Material: PBMCs or a T cell subset sorted from them (not recorded which). The CDR3 here is CSVEEGGLAKNIQYF. CDR3 sequence (DNA): TGCAGCGTTGAAGAGGGGGGGTTAGCCAAAAACATTCAGTACTTC.